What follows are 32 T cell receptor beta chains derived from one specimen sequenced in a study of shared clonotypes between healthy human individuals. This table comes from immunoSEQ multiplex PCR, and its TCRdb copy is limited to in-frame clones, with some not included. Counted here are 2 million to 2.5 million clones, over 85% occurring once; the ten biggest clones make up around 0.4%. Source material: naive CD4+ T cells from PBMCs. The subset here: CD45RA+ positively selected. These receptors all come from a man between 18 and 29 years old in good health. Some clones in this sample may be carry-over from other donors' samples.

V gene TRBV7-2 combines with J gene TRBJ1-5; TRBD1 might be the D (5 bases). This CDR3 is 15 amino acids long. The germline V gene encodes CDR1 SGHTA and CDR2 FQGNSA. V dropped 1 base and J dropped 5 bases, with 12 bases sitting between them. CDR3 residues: CASSLVVTTDQPQHF. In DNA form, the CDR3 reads TGTGCCAGCAGCTTAGTTGTCACGACAGATCAGCCCCAGCATTTT.

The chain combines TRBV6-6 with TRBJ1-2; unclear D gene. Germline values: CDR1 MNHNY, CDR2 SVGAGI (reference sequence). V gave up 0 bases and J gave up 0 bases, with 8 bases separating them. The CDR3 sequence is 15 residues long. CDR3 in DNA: TGTGCCAGCAGTTACTCGGGTGGATCTAACTATGGCTACACCTTC. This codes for CASSYSGGSNYGYTF.

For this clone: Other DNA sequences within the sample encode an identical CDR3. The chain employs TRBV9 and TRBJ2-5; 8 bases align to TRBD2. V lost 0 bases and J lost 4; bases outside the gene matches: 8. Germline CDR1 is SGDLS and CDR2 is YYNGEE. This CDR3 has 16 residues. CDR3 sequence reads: CASSVGGGLAGETQYF. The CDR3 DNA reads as TGTGCCAGCAGCGTAGGTGGGGGGCTAGCGGGAGAGACCCAGTACTTC.

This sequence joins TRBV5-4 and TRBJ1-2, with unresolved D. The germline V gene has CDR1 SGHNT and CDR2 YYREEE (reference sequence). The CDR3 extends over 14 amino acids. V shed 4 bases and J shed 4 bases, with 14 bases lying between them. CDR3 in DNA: TGTGCCAGCAGCGATTTCACCTCTGGCTATGGCTACACCTTC. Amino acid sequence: CASSDFTSGYGYTF.

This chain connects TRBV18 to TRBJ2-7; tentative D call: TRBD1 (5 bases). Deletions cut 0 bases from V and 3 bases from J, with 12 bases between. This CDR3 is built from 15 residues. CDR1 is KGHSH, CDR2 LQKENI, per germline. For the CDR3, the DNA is TGTGCCAGCTCACCACCGGGGCAGGCCCACTACGAGCAGTACTTC. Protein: CASSPPGQAHYEQYF.

This CDR3 is CASSIGPLGGSNQPQHF. In nucleotides, the CDR3 is TGTGCCAGTAGTATAGGCCCCTTGGGGGGGAGCAATCAGCCCCAGCATTTT. V gene TRBV19 combines with J gene TRBJ1-5, with D possibly matching TRBD1 (5 bases). V was trimmed by 1 base and J by 1 base, leaving 14 bases between them. The CDR3 is made up of 17 amino acids. Germline values: CDR1 LNHDA, CDR2 SQIVND (reference sequence).

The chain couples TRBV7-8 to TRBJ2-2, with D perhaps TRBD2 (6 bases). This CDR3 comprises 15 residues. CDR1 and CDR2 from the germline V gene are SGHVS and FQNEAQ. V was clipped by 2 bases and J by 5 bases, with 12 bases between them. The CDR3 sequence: CASSLLGRGTGELFF. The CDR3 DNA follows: TGTGCCAGCAGCTTACTTGGTCGGGGGACCGGGGAGCTGTTTTTT.

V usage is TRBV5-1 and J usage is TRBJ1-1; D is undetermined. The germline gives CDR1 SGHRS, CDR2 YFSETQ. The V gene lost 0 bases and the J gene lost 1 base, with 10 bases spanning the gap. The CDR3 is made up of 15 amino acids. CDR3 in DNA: TGCGCCAGCAGCTTGGGTTACGGAGGGAACACTGAAGCTTTCTTT. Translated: CASSLGYGGNTEAFF. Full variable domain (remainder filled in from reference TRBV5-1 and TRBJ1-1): KAGVTQTPRYLIKTRGQQVTLSCSPISGHRSVSWYQQTPGQGLQFLFEYFSETQRNKGNFPGRFSGRQFSNSRSEMNVSTLELGDSALYLCASSLGYGGNTEAFFGQGTRLTVV.

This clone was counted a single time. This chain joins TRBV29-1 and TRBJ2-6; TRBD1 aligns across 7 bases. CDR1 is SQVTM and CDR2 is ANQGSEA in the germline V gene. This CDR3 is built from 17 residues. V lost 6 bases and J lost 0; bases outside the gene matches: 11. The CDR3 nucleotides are TGCAGCGTCCTCGACAGGGCCAGCAGCTCTGGGGCCAACGTCCTGACTTTC. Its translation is CSVLDRASSSGANVLTF.

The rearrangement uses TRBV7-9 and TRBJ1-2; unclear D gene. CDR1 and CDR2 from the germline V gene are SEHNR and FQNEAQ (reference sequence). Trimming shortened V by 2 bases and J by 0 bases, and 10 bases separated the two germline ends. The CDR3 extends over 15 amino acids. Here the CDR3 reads CASSLMGPANYGYTF. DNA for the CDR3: TGTGCCAGCAGCTTAATGGGTCCCGCTAACTATGGCTACACCTTC.

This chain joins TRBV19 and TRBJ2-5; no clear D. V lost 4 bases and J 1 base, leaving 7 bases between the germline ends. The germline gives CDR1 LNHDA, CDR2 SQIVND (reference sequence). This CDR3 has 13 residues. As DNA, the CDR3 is TGTGCCAGTAGTAAGGGCACCCAAGAGACCCAGTACTTC. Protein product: CASSKGTQETQYF.

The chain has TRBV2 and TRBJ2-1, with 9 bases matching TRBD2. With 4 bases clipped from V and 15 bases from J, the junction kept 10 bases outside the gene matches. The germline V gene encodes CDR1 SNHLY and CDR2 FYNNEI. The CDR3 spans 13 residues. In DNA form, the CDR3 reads TGTGCCAGCAGTGTTTGGACTAGCGTCGACCTGTTCTTC. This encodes CASSVWTSVDLFF.

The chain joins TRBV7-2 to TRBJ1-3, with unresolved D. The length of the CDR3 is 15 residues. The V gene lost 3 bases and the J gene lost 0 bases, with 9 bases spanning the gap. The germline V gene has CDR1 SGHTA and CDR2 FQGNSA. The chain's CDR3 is CASSLPQSSGNTIYF. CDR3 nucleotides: TGTGCCAGCAGCTTGCCACAGAGCTCTGGAAACACCATATATTTT.

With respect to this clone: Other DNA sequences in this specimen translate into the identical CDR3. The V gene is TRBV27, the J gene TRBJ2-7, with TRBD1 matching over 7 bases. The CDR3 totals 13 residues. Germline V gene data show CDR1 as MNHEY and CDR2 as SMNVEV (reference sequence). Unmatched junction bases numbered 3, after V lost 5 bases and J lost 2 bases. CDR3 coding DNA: TGTGCCAGCAGTCGGGACAGAACCTACGAGCAGTACTTC. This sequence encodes CASSRDRTYEQYF.

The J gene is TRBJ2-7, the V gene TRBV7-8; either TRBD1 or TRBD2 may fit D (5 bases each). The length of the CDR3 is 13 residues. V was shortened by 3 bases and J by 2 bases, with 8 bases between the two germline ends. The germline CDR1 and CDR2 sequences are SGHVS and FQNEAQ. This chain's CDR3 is CASSFEGPYEQYF. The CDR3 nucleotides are TGTGCCAGCAGCTTTGAGGGGCCCTACGAGCAGTACTTC.

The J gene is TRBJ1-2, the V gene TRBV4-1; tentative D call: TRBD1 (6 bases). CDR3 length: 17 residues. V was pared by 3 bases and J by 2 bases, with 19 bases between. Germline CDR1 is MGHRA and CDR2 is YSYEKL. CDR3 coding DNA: TGCGCCAGCAGCCAGGACCCCACAGGGCGGGTCAACTATGGCTACACCTTC. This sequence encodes CASSQDPTGRVNYGYTF.

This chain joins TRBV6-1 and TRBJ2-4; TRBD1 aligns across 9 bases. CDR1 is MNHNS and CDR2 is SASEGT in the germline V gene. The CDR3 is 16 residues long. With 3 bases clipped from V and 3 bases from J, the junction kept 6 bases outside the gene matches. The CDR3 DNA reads TGTGCCAGCAGTGAGGACAGGGGCGGGAGCAAAAACATTCAGTACTTC. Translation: CASSEDRGGSKNIQYF.

CDR3: CASSQEGLDYNEQFF. The CDR3 region has the DNA TGCGCCAGCAGCCAAGAAGGGTTGGACTACAATGAGCAGTTCTTC. The chain joins TRBV5-1 to TRBJ2-1; D ambiguous. Trimming pared 4 bases from V and 3 bases from J, leaving 14 bases between. This CDR3 is built from 15 residues. From germline, CDR1 is SGHRS and CDR2 YFSETQ.

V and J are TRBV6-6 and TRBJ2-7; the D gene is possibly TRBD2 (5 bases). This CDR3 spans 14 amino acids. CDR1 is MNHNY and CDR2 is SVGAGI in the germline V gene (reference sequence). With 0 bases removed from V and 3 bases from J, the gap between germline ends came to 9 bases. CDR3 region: CASSYSMAGYEQYF. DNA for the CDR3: TGTGCCAGCAGTTACTCGATGGCGGGCTACGAGCAGTACTTC.

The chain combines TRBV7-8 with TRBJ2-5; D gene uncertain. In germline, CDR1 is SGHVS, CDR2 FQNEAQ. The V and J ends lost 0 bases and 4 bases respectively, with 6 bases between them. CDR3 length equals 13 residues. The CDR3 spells CASSLALRETQYF. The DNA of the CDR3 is TGTGCCAGCAGCTTAGCGCTAAGAGAGACCCAGTACTTC.

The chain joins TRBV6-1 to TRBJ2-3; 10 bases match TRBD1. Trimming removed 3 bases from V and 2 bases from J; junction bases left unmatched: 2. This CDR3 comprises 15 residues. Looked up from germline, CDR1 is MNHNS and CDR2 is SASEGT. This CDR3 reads CASSEGQGNTDTQYF. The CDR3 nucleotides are TGTGCCAGCAGTGAGGGACAGGGGAACACAGATACGCAGTATTTT.

CDR3 in amino acids: CASSLLGAPLHF. The CDR3 DNA reads TGTGCCAGCAGTTTGTTGGGAGCGCCCCTCCACTTT. This chain connects TRBV27 to TRBJ1-6; D not certain. The V end lost 3 bases, the J end lost 13 bases, and 10 bases lay between the germline ends. This CDR3 spans 12 amino acids. Germline-derived CDR1 and CDR2 are MNHEY and SMNVEV (reference sequence).

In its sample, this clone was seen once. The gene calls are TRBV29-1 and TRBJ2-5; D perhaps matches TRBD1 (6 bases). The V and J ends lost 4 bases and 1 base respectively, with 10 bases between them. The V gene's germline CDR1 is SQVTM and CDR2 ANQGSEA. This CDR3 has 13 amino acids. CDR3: CSVAGAVQETQYF. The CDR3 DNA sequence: TGCAGCGTTGCAGGGGCAGTCCAAGAGACCCAGTACTTC.

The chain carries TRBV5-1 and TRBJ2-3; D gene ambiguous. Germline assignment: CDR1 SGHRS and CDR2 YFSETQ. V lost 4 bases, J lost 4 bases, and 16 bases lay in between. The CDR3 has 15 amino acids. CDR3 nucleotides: TGCGCCAGCAGCCAGATGAGACTGGGCGCAGATACGCAGTATTTT. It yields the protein CASSQMRLGADTQYF.

The DNA of the CDR3 is TGTGCCAGCAGTATCCGCATTGGAGCCTACGAGCAGTACTTC. Residues: CASSIRIGAYEQYF. The genes are TRBV2 and TRBJ2-7; D ambiguous. This CDR3 spans 14 amino acids. Germline CDR1 SNHLY, CDR2 FYNNEI. V lost 5 bases, J lost 2 bases, and 13 bases lay in between.

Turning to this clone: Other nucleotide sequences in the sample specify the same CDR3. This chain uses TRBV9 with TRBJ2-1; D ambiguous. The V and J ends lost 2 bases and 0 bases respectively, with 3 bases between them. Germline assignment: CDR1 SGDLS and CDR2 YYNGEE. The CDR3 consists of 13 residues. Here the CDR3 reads CASSVGSYNEQFF. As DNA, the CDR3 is TGTGCCAGCAGCGTTGGCTCCTACAATGAGCAGTTCTTC. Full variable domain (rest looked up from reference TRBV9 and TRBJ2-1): DSGVTQTPKHLITATGQRVTLRCSPRSGDLSVYWYQQSLDQGLQFLIQYYNGEERAKGNILERFSAQQFPDLHSELNLSSLELGDSALYFCASSVGSYNEQFFGPGTRLTVL.

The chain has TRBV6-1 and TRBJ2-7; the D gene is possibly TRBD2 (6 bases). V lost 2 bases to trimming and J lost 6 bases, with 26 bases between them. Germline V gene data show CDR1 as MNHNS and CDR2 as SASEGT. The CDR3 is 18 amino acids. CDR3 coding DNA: TGTGCCAGCAGTGAAATCCTTATCACGTTGATCGGGAGTCTCGAGCAGTACTTC. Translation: CASSEILITLIGSLEQYF.

DNA for the CDR3: TGTGCCAGCAGCTGGCGGACCGACTACAATGAGCAGTTCTTC. Protein: CASSWRTDYNEQFF. The chain joins TRBV13 to TRBJ2-1; D is undetermined. Germline CDR1 and CDR2: PRHDT and FYEKMQ (reference sequence). This CDR3 region has 14 residues. Trimming pared 4 bases from V and 3 bases from J, leaving 10 bases between.

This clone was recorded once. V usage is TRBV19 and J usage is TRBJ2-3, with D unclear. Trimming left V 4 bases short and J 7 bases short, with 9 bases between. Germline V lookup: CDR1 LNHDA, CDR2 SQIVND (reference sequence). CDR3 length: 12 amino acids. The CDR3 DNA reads TGTGCCAGTAGTAGTCCAGCTAATACGCAGTATTTT. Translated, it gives CASSSPANTQYF.

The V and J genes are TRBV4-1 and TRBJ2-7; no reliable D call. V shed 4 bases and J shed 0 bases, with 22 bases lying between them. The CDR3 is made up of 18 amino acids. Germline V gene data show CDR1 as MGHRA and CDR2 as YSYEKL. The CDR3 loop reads CASSLKMWSGQPSYEQYF. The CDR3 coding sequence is TGCGCCAGCAGCCTAAAGATGTGGTCGGGCCAGCCCTCCTACGAGCAGTACTTC.

The CDR3 spells CASSLVAGHTDTQYF. DNA of the CDR3: TGTGCCAGCAGCTTAGTGGCAGGACACACAGATACGCAGTATTTT. The chain joins TRBV11-3 to TRBJ2-3; a weak D match, TRBD1 (5 bases). The germline CDR1 and CDR2 sequences are SGHNT and YENEEA. The CDR3 consists of 15 residues. V dropped 1 base and J dropped 2 bases, with 10 bases sitting between them. Using reference TRBV11-3 and TRBJ2-3 for the parts outside the CDR3, the full variable domain is EAGVVQSPRYKIIEKKQPVAFWCNPISGHNTLYWYLQNLGQGPELLIRYENEEAVDDSQLPKDRFSAERLKGVDSTLKIQPAELGDSAVYLCASSLVAGHTDTQYFGPGTRLTVL.

The DNA of the CDR3 is TGTGCCAGCAGTGAAAATGTGCCGGCCGGGTTTACTCAGTACTTC. Protein sequence: CASSENVPAGFTQYF. The genes are TRBV2 and TRBJ2-5; D call uncertain. The CDR3 is 15 residues long. Germline loops: CDR1 SNHLY, CDR2 FYNNEI. V lost 2 bases, J lost 11 bases, and 21 bases lay in between.